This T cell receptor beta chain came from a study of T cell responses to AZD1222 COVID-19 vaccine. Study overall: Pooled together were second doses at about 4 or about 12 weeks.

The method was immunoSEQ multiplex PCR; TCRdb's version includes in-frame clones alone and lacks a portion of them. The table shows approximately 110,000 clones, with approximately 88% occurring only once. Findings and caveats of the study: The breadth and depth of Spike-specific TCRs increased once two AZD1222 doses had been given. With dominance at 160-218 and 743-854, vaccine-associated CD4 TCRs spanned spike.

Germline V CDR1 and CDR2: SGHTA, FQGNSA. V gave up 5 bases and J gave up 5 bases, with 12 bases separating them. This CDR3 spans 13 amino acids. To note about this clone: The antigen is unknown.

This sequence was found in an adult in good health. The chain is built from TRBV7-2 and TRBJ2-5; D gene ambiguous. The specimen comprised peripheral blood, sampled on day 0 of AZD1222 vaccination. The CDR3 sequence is CASSITVGETQYF. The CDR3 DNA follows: TGTGCCAGCAGCATAACAGTGGGGGAGACCCAGTACTTC. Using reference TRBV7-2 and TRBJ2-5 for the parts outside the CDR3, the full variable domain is GAGVSQSPSNKVTEKGKDVELRCDPISGHTALYWYRQSLGQGLEFLIYFQGNSAPDKSGLPSDRFSAERTGGSVSTLTIQRTQQEDSAVYLCASSITVGETQYFGPGTRLLVL.